A single sample is the source of the 8 T cell receptor beta chains below, sequenced in a study of metastatic and nonmetastatic thyroid tumors (dated by TCRdb to between 2020 and 2021). No treatment had been received by any patient before thyroid surgery. Library prep was done by PCR. For sequencing, an Illumina HiSeq 4000 was employed. TCRdb ran its own pipeline on the public reads, namely fastp trimming at Q25 and MiXCR clone calling, and kept in-frame beta chains. The sample table records around 13,000 clones; around a quarter of these occur just once. The ten largest make up roughly 8% of the sample. The sample comprised blood. The receptors were sampled from a female donor with papillary thyroid cancer or a benign thyroid nodule (not recorded which). Some clones in this sample may be carry-over from other donors' samples.

This clone ranks as medium-sized. The chain carries TRBV6-1 and TRBJ2-7; D tentatively reads TRBD1 or TRBD2 (5 bases each). CDR1 and CDR2 (germline): MNHNS, SASEGT. The CDR3 totals 15 residues. The V end was cut by 6 bases, the J end by 6 bases, with 21 bases between. CDR3 sequence: CASSPRPGQASEQYF. CDR3 bases: TGTGCCAGCAGCCCCCGGCCGGGGCAGGCCTCCGAGCAGTACTTC.

The V gene is TRBV11-2, the J gene TRBJ2-1, with no clear D. V gave up 5 bases and J gave up 3 bases, with 14 bases separating them. Per germline, CDR1 SGHAT and CDR2 FQNNGV. The CDR3 is made up of 15 amino acids. CDR3 protein: CASSPTVRNYNEQFF. CDR3 coding DNA: TGTGCCAGCAGCCCCACAGTGCGGAACTACAATGAGCAGTTCTTC.

This clone has just one count. The rearrangement joins TRBV7-6 to TRBJ2-5; tentatively, D is TRBD1 (5 bases). With 2 bases removed from V and 5 bases from J, the gap between germline ends came to 12 bases. From germline, CDR1 is SGHVS and CDR2 FNYEAQ. The length of the CDR3 is 14 residues. The CDR3 protein is CASSLHGQGETQYF. DNA of the CDR3: TGTGCCAGCAGCTTACATGGGCAGGGTGAGACCCAGTACTTC.

This chain joins TRBV11-2 and TRBJ2-1; D call uncertain. CDR3 size: 16 residues. The germline V and J ends were trimmed by 0 bases and 0 bases, with 9 bases remaining between them. The germline CDR1 and CDR2 sequences are SGHAT and FQNNGV. The CDR3, as DNA: TGTGCCAGCAGCTTAGAAGCTACAAGCTCCTACAATGAGCAGTTCTTC. Translated, it gives CASSLEATSSYNEQFF.

This clone was seen at least ten times. The rearrangement joins TRBV7-9 to TRBJ1-5, with D possibly TRBD1 on 6 matching bases. Looked up from germline, CDR1 is SEHNR and CDR2 is FQNEAQ (reference sequence). V dropped 5 bases and J dropped 1 base, with 9 bases sitting between them. This CDR3 has 14 residues. The CDR3 loop reads CASSQGGSNQPQHF. CDR3 nucleotides: TGTGCCAGCAGCCAAGGGGGGAGCAATCAGCCCCAGCATTTT.

This clone was detected many times. The chain has TRBV3-1 and TRBJ1-5; no clear D gene. Trimming cost V 0 bases and J 6 bases, with 6 bases left between them. Germline CDR1 and CDR2: LGHDT and YNNKEL (reference sequence). This CDR3 has 13 residues. In DNA, the CDR3 is TGTGCCAGCAGCCAAGATTACAGTCAGCCCCAGCATTTT. Translated: CASSQDYSQPQHF.

The J gene is TRBJ1-2, the V gene TRBV5-8, with a tentative D call TRBD1 (5 bases). V was clipped by 0 bases and J by 2 bases, with 8 bases between them. The CDR3 totals 14 residues. The germline CDR1 and CDR2 sequences are SGHTS and YDEGEE. The DNA for the CDR3 is TGTGCCAGCAGCTTGGAGGGGAGGAACTATGGCTACACCTTC. Amino acid sequence: CASSLEGRNYGYTF.

This clone is medium-sized within its sample. The V call is TRBV19, the J call TRBJ1-6; D is perhaps TRBD1 (6 bases). The CDR3 contains 15 residues. Germline V gene data show CDR1 as LNHDA and CDR2 as SQIVND (reference sequence). V was clipped by 2 bases and J by 6 bases, with 11 bases between them. The CDR3 DNA follows: TGTGCCAGTAGTATACGGACAGACCTTAATTCACCCCTCCACTTT. It is translated as CASSIRTDLNSPLHF. The full variable domain, rest sourced from reference TRBV19 and TRBJ1-6, is DGGITQSPKYLFRKEGQNVTLSCEQNLNHDAMYWYRQDPGQGLRLIYYSQIVNDFQKGDIAEGYSVSREKKESFPLTVTSAQKNPTAFYLCASSIRTDLNSPLHFGNGTRLTVT.